Shown below are 25 T cell receptor beta chains from a single sample sequenced in a study of T-cell reconstitution after alpha-beta-depleted transplantation in children. Unique molecular identifiers were incorporated when the TCRbeta library was constructed. MiXCR, applied by TCRdb to the PCR reads, yields one record per CDR3 protein. The sample contains 800,000 to 1,000,000 distinct CDR3 sequences, about 30% of which appear only once. The specimen comprised PBMCs, mostly from graft donor cells, sampled 360 days after TCRalphabeta/CD19-depleted stem cell transplant. These receptors came from a boy under three years old who had a stem cell transplant for SCID, so the T cells may come from the graft donor.

This chain uses TRBV12-3 or TRBV12-4 with TRBJ2-4; D gene uncertain. This CDR3 is built from 14 residues. The germline V and J ends were trimmed by 5 bases and 8 bases, with 16 bases remaining between them. The DNA for the CDR3 is TGTGCCAGCAGTACAAATCCGTCCGTAGACATTCAGTACTTC. Protein product: CASSTNPSVDIQYF.

This sequence joins TRBV12-3 or TRBV12-4 and TRBJ1-6, with 7 bases that match TRBD1. V lost 7 bases and J lost 7; bases outside the gene matches: 10. This CDR3 spans 15 amino acids. The CDR3 is CASTSQGLRNSPLHF. Here the CDR3 DNA reads TGTGCCAGCACCTCACAGGGGTTGAGGAATTCACCCCTCCACTTT.

This rearrangement joins TRBV7-9 to TRBJ1-3, with no clear D. Germline loops: CDR1 SEHNR, CDR2 FQNEAQ (reference sequence). The CDR3 is 16 residues long. Trimming shortened V by 0 bases and J by 0 bases, and 9 bases separated the two germline ends. CDR3 sequence reads: CASSLAYVRSGNTIYF. The CDR3, as DNA: TGTGCCAGCAGCTTAGCGTACGTACGCTCTGGAAACACCATATATTTT.

The chain uses TRBV29-1 and TRBJ2-3; TRBD1 matches 12 bases. The CDR3 extends over 16 amino acids. With V trimmed by 7 bases and J by 8 bases, 16 bases remained unmatched. In germline, CDR1 is SQVTM, CDR2 ANQGSEA. Here the CDR3 DNA reads TGCAGCGCCCGAACGACGCCGGGACAGGGGGCAGTTACGCAGTATTTT. It is translated as CSARTTPGQGAVTQYF.

The chain has TRBV12-3 or TRBV12-4 and TRBJ1-6; possibly TRBD1 for D (5 bases). V was cut by 3 bases and J by 13 bases, with 13 bases left in between. The CDR3 is 13 amino acids. CDR3 region: CASSFQSGFPLHF. The DNA for the CDR3 is TGTGCCAGCAGTTTCCAATCAGGGTTTCCCCTCCACTTT.

J is TRBJ2-3 and V is TRBV7-3, with D possibly being TRBD1 (6 bases). V was clipped by 5 bases and J by 4 bases, with 13 bases between them. The CDR3 totals 14 residues. Per the germline V gene, CDR1 is SGHTA and CDR2 is FQGTGA. CDR3 protein: CASSPQAGADTQYF. As DNA, the CDR3 is TGTGCCAGCAGCCCCCAGGCAGGGGCAGATACGCAGTATTTT.

This clonotype was found a few times. The rearrangement uses TRBV7-3 and TRBJ2-1; a possible D gene is TRBD2 (5 bases). The V and J ends lost 5 bases and 0 bases respectively, with 11 bases between them. The CDR3 has 15 amino acids. Germline CDR1 SGHTA, CDR2 FQGTGA. The CDR3 sequence: CASSLQRSSYNEQFF. As DNA, the CDR3 is TGTGCCAGCAGCCTACAGCGGAGCTCCTACAATGAGCAGTTCTTC.

The chain combines TRBV7-2 with TRBJ2-5; 13 bases agree with TRBD2. The V gene end was trimmed by 2 bases and the J gene end by 5 bases; junction bases not matched to a gene: 5. The CDR3 spans 16 residues. Germline CDR1 and CDR2: SGHTA and FQGNSA. In DNA, the CDR3 is TGTGCCAGCAGCTTAATGACTAGCGGGGGGACCGAGACCCAGTACTTC. Protein: CASSLMTSGGTETQYF.

This clonotype was counted many times. The chain combines TRBV5-1 with TRBJ2-3, with 9 nucleotides matching TRBD2. The CDR3 has 17 amino acids. Trimming took 4 bases from V and 2 from J; bases not matched to a gene: 11. Germline V gene lookup returns CDR1 SGHRS and CDR2 YFSETQ. DNA for the CDR3: TGCGCCAGCAGCACCTACGGGACTAGCTCTTACACAGATACGCAGTATTTT. This translates into CASSTYGTSSYTDTQYF. Filled out from reference TRBV5-1 and TRBJ2-3, the complete variable domain reads KAGVTQTPRYLIKTRGQQVTLSCSPISGHRSVSWYQQTPGQGLQFLFEYFSETQRNKGNFPGRFSGRQFSNSRSEMNVSTLELGDSALYLCASSTYGTSSYTDTQYFGPGTRLTVL.

The chain uses TRBV20-1 and TRBJ2-5, with 9 bases lining up with TRBD2. After removal of 3 bases from V and 2 bases from J, the junction contained 7 bases not matched to a gene. This CDR3 is 15 amino acids long. The V gene's germline CDR1 is DFQATT and CDR2 SNEGSKA (reference sequence). CDR3 DNA sequence: TGCAGTGCTAGGACCGCGGGGGGGCGGCAAGAGACCCAGTACTTC. Residues: CSARTAGGRQETQYF.

This clonotype was found many times. The junction and the germline gene differ at one end; a read error may be behind it. This chain uses TRBV5-1 with TRBJ2-7; no definite D call. The CDR3 runs 12 residues. Germline CDR1 reads SGHRS; CDR2 reads YFSETQ. CDR3 sequence reads: CASSSSSYEQYF. CDR3 sequence (DNA): TGTGCCAGCAGTTCGAGCTCCTACGAGCAGTACTTC.

This chain links TRBV20-1 with TRBJ2-2, with 8 bases aligning to TRBD1. V dropped 7 bases and J dropped 7; count of bases not matched to a gene: 11. The CDR3 is 14 residues long. CDR1 is DFQATT and CDR2 is SNEGSKA in the germline V gene (reference sequence). CDR3 protein: CSVRARTGSGELFF. Written as DNA, the CDR3 is TGCAGTGTACGCGCCAGGACAGGGAGCGGGGAGCTGTTTTTT.

The chain joins TRBV20-1 to TRBJ1-3; D gene uncertain. The germline V gene encodes CDR1 DFQATT and CDR2 SNEGSKA (reference sequence). The CDR3 is 14 residues long. V was clipped by 2 bases and J by 4 bases, with 12 bases between them. The CDR3, as DNA: TGCAGTGCTAGATACAGTCCTCGAGGAAACACCATATATTTT. Residues: CSARYSPRGNTIYF.

The chain carries TRBV28 and TRBJ1-3, with D uncertain. Germline lookup yields CDR1 MDHEN and CDR2 SYDVKM. V lost 2 bases, J lost 8 bases, and 13 bases lay in between. CDR3 length: 14 residues. The CDR3 nucleotides read TGTGCCAGCAGTTTAGGGATACCGGTGGACACCATATATTTT. It specifies CASSLGIPVDTIYF.

The rearrangement uses TRBV7-9 and TRBJ1-3; D unclear. CDR1 is SEHNR and CDR2 is FQNEAQ in the germline V gene (reference sequence). The V end was cut by 4 bases, the J end by 1 base, with 5 bases between. CDR3 length: 13 amino acids. CDR3 sequence (DNA): TGTGCCAGCAGCTGGGTATCTGGAAACACCATATATTTT. Residues: CASSWVSGNTIYF.

The chain joins TRBV5-1 to TRBJ2-7; a weak D match, TRBD2 (6 bases). The V end lost 2 bases, the J end lost 5 bases, and 11 bases lay between the germline ends. This CDR3 is built from 13 residues. Germline values: CDR1 SGHRS, CDR2 YFSETQ. CDR3 residues: CASSFGEVDEQYF. CDR3 coding DNA: TGCGCCAGCAGCTTTGGGGAGGTGGACGAGCAGTACTTC.

This clonotype has a handful of counts. The chain carries TRBV6-5 and TRBJ2-2; no clear D gene. The germline V gene has CDR1 MNHEY and CDR2 SVGAGI. The germline V and J ends were trimmed by 7 bases and 7 bases, with 10 bases remaining between them. This CDR3 contains 12 residues. CDR3: CASTMKYGELFF. CDR3 DNA sequence: TGTGCCAGCACCATGAAGTACGGGGAGCTGTTTTTT.

V is TRBV12-3 or TRBV12-4 and J is TRBJ1-1; D gene unclear. This CDR3 has 16 amino acids. V lost 5 bases and J 2 bases, leaving 18 bases between the germline ends. The CDR3 nucleotides read TGTGCCAGCAGTCTCAAAGAGCGGGTCGGAAACACTGAAGCTTTCTTT. It yields the protein CASSLKERVGNTEAFF.

This clonotype has just a few counts. This rearrangement joins TRBV24-1 to TRBJ2-5; D is unclear. From germline, CDR1 is KGHDR and CDR2 SFDVKD. CDR3 length equals 17 residues. V was shortened by 4 bases and J by 2 bases, with 19 bases between the two germline ends. Here the CDR3 reads CATSDHRGPLVQETQYF. As DNA, the CDR3 is TGTGCCACCAGTGACCACCGTGGGCCCTTGGTGCAAGAGACCCAGTACTTC.

This clonotype appeared a few times. The V call is TRBV30, the J call TRBJ1-3; unclear D gene. The germline V gene encodes CDR1 GTSNPN and CDR2 SVGIG (reference sequence). The CDR3 spans 14 residues. V was trimmed by 2 bases and J by 4 bases, leaving 12 bases between them. Here the CDR3 reads CAWSLRMRGNTIYF. CDR3 DNA: TGTGCCTGGAGTCTTCGAATGCGGGGAAACACCATATATTTT.

V is TRBV20-1 and J is TRBJ1-4; a weak D match, TRBD1 (5 bases). Between the trimmed V and J ends, which lost 2 bases and 7 bases, there was a span of 11 bases. The CDR3 runs to 13 residues. Germline V gene sequence: CDR1 DFQATT, CDR2 SNEGSKA (reference sequence). CDR3 protein: CSARRDPAEKLFF. CDR3 nucleotides: TGCAGTGCTAGACGGGACCCGGCTGAAAAACTGTTTTTT.

This clonotype has only a few counts. This chain connects TRBV11-2 to TRBJ2-1; possibly TRBD2 for D (7 bases). This CDR3 has 17 residues. V was shortened by 0 bases and J by 4 bases, with 16 bases between the two germline ends. Germline-derived CDR1 and CDR2 are SGHAT and FQNNGV. The CDR3 coding sequence is TGTGCCAGCAGCTTAGAAACGGGGGCGGGGGCTTACAATGAGCAGTTCTTC. This codes for CASSLETGAGAYNEQFF. Complete variable domain (other parts from reference TRBV11-2 and TRBJ2-1): EAGVAQSPRYKIIEKRQSVAFWCNPISGHATLYWYQQILGQGPKLLIQFQNNGVVDDSQLPKDRFSAERLKGVDSTLKIQPAKLEDSAVYLCASSLETGAGAYNEQFFGPGTRLTVL.

This chain connects TRBV7-8 to TRBJ2-6; 11 bases are shared with TRBD2. The CDR3 sequence is 19 residues long. Losses at the gene ends were 2 bases for V and 1 base for J; bases not matched to a gene: 7. The germline gives CDR1 SGHVS, CDR2 FQNEAQ. The CDR3 DNA follows: TGTGCCAGCAGCTTATGGGTAGCGGGGGGGACTTCTGGGGCCAACGTCCTGACTTTC. This sequence encodes CASSLWVAGGTSGANVLTF.

The CDR3 region has the DNA TGTGCCAGCAGTTTCCCTGAACCGACTAGCGGGGGGGACATTCAGTACTTC. This gives the protein CASSFPEPTSGGDIQYF. This sequence joins TRBV12-3 or TRBV12-4 and TRBJ2-4; TRBD2 agrees at 14 bases. The CDR3 contains 17 residues. V was pared by 3 bases and J by 8 bases, with 9 bases of the junction left unmatched.

The J gene is TRBJ1-2, the V gene TRBV4-1; D gene ambiguous. Trimming cost V 2 bases and J 7 bases, with 11 bases left between them. Germline CDR1 and CDR2: MGHRA and YSYEKL. This CDR3 is built from 13 residues. The CDR3, as DNA: TGCGCCAGCAGCCAATCCCGTTCGGTTGGCTACACCTTC. Translation: CASSQSRSVGYTF.